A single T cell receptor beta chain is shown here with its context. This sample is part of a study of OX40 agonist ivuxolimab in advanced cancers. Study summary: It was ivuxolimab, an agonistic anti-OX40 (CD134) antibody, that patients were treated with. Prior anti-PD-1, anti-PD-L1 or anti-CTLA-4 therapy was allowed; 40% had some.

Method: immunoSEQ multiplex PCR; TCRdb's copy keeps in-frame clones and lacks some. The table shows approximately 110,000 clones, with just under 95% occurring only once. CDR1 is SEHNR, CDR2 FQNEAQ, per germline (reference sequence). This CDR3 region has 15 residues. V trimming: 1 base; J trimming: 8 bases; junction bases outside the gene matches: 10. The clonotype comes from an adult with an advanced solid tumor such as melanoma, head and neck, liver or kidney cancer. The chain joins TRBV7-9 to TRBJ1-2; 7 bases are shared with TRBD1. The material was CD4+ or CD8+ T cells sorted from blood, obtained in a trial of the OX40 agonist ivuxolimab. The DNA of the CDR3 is TGTGCCAGCAGCTTAGAGCTTACAGGGGAAGGCGGCTACACCTTC. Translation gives CASSLELTGEGGYTF.